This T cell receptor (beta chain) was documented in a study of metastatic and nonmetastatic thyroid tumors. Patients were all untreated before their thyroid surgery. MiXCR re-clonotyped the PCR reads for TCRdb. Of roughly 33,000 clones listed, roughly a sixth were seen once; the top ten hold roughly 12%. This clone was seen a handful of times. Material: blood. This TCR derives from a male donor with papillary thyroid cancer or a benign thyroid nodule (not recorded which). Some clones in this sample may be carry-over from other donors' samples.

CDR3 amino acids: CASSDPTGGYGYTF. The CDR3 nucleotides read TGTGCCAGCAGTGATCCCACAGGGGGCTATGGCTACACCTTC. This rearrangement joins TRBV25-1 to TRBJ1-2; the match to TRBD1 covers 8 bases. Trimming cost V 3 bases and J 4 bases; bases outside gene matches: 4. This CDR3 has 14 residues. From germline, CDR1 is MGHDK and CDR2 SYGVNS.